The 18 T cell receptor beta chains listed next were all sequenced from one sample in a study of monozygotic twins with inflammatory bowel disease. Following a re-call of the 5' RACE reads, TCRdb has one entry per CDR3 protein and lacks DNA. There are just over 300,000 distinct CDR3 sequences in the sample, with roughly 5.3% held by the top ten. Sample: blood. The receptors were gathered from a human donor with ulcerative colitis or Crohn's disease, or a healthy co-twin of an affected twin (not recorded which).

The chain recombines TRBV5-1 with TRBJ2-7; TCRdb gives TRBD1 as the D gene, but with no DNA this cannot be confirmed. Germline V CDR1 and CDR2: SGHRS, YFSETQ. The CDR3 is made up of 15 amino acids. CDR3 sequence reads: CASSLTGTGYYEQYF.

The rearrangement uses TRBV7-2 and TRBJ2-7; checking the TCRdb D call of TRBD1 is not possible without DNA. This CDR3 region has 15 residues. Germline assignment: CDR1 SGHTA and CDR2 FQGNSA. CDR3 sequence: CASSPVGTLSSEQYF.

This chain links TRBV27 with TRBJ2-7. CDR3 length equals 16 residues. The germline CDR1 and CDR2 sequences are MNHEY and SMNVEV (reference sequence). The CDR3 loop reads CASSSTIGQGPYEQYF.

J is TRBJ2-3 and V is TRBV12-3 or TRBV12-4; without DNA, the TCRdb call of TRBD2 cannot be checked. The CDR3 sequence is 15 residues long. The CDR3 is CASSRGSGVVDTQYF.

The chain links TRBV5-6 to TRBJ2-5; TCRdb's assignment of TRBD2 cannot be checked, as there is no DNA. There are 15 residues in the CDR3. CDR1 and CDR2 (germline): SGHDT, YYEEEE. The CDR3 here is CASSYPGLASETQYF.

The chain carries TRBV20-1 and TRBJ2-1; TCRdb gives TRBD2 as the D gene, but with no DNA this cannot be confirmed. CDR1 is DFQATT and CDR2 is SNEGSKA in the germline V gene (reference sequence). CDR3 length: 12 amino acids. This CDR3 reads CSATGLAEEQFF.

The chain uses TRBV5-1 and TRBJ2-1; the TCRdb call, TRBD1, lacks DNA for checking. This CDR3 is 15 amino acids long. Germline values: CDR1 SGHRS, CDR2 YFSETQ. The CDR3 sequence is CASSPGQGRLFEQFF.

V usage is TRBV5-5 and J usage is TRBJ2-5; without DNA, the TCRdb call of TRBD2 cannot be checked. CDR3 length equals 17 residues. Germline V gene data show CDR1 as SGHKS and CDR2 as YYEKEE (reference sequence). The CDR3: CASSLALAGDFQETQYF.

The CDR3: CASSQDGTDTQYF. The gene calls are TRBV5-1 and TRBJ2-3. Germline V gives CDR1 SGHRS, CDR2 YFSETQ. This CDR3 is 13 amino acids long.

The V call is TRBV7-2, the J call TRBJ2-3; TCRdb lists TRBD2, though no DNA is available to test this call. Germline V gives CDR1 SGHTA, CDR2 FQGNSA. The CDR3 runs to 17 residues. The CDR3 loop reads CASSFPIAGVKADTQYF.

The rearrangement links TRBV9 to TRBJ2-3; TCRdb indicates TRBD2, and absent DNA this call remains unverified. CDR1 and CDR2 (germline): SGDLS, YYNGEE. CDR3 size: 17 residues. This chain's CDR3 is CASSVDFSSGGSDTQYF. Based on the CDR3 plus reference TRBV9 and TRBJ2-3, the full variable domain is DSGVTQTPKHLITATGQRVTLRCSPRSGDLSVYWYQQSLDQGLQFLIQYYNGEERAKGNILERFSAQQFPDLHSELNLSSLELGDSALYFCASSVDFSSGGSDTQYFGPGTRLTVL.

J is TRBJ2-1 and V is TRBV5-1; TCRdb outputs TRBD2, but without DNA this stays unchecked. CDR1 and CDR2 (germline): SGHRS, YFSETQ. The CDR3 consists of 16 residues. CDR3 in amino acids: CASSRGGLDSYNEQFF. Full variable domain (rest looked up from reference TRBV5-1 and TRBJ2-1): KAGVTQTPRYLIKTRGQQVTLSCSPISGHRSVSWYQQTPGQGLQFLFEYFSETQRNKGNFPGRFSGRQFSNSRSEMNVSTLELGDSALYLCASSRGGLDSYNEQFFGPGTRLTVL.

The gene calls are TRBV30 and TRBJ1-1; with no DNA, the TCRdb D assignment of TRBD1 cannot be verified. This CDR3 has 12 amino acids. Germline loops: CDR1 GTSNPN, CDR2 SVGIG (reference sequence). CDR3: CAWSGRGTEAFF.

The chain combines TRBV2 with TRBJ2-3; without DNA, the TCRdb call of TRBD1 cannot be checked. Germline-derived CDR1 and CDR2 are SNHLY and FYNNEI. The CDR3 has 12 amino acids. The CDR3 sequence: CASSESRGAQYF. Drawing the rest from reference TRBV2 and TRBJ2-3, the complete variable domain is EPEVTQTPSHQVTQMGQEVILRCVPISNHLYFYWYRQILGQKVEFLVSFYNNEISEKSEIFDDQFSVERPDGSNFTLKIRSTKLEDSAMYFCASSESRGAQYFGPGTRLTVL.

This chain links TRBV5-1 with TRBJ1-1. CDR3 length: 14 amino acids. From germline, CDR1 is SGHRS and CDR2 YFSETQ. CDR3 protein: CASSLVAANTEAFF. The complete variable domain, with remaining parts taken from reference TRBV5-1 and TRBJ1-1, reads KAGVTQTPRYLIKTRGQQVTLSCSPISGHRSVSWYQQTPGQGLQFLFEYFSETQRNKGNFPGRFSGRQFSNSRSEMNVSTLELGDSALYLCASSLVAANTEAFFGQGTRLTVV.

V is TRBV7-2 and J is TRBJ1-5. This CDR3 has 13 residues. CDR1 SGHTA and CDR2 FQGNSA come from the germline V gene. CDR3: CASSFWFGQPQHF.

J is TRBJ2-1 and V is TRBV7-7. The CDR3 sequence is 13 residues long. The germline V gene has CDR1 SSHAT and CDR2 FNYEAQ (reference sequence). The CDR3 here is CASSLLVTSEQFF.

The CDR3 protein is CATSDTGTGRNTEAFF. This rearrangement joins TRBV24-1 to TRBJ1-1; absent DNA, TCRdb's TRBD1 call cannot be checked. CDR1 and CDR2 from the germline V gene are KGHDR and SFDVKD. The CDR3 is 16 residues long.